These 25 T cell receptor beta chains were all obtained from the same sample, sequenced in a study of identifying expanded T cells in peripheral blood. Sequencing was performed with immunoSEQ multiplex PCR; in TCRdb, only in-frame clones are kept and a portion is missing. The sample holds tens of thousands of clones, 70% to 90% seen once. The sample consisted of blood. The receptor set was obtained from a person between 18 and 69 years old in good health.

This clone was recorded once. This chain links TRBV7-2 with TRBJ2-1; TRBD2 matches 9 bases. The V and J ends lost 2 bases and 4 bases, in that order; junction bases with no gene match: 12. Germline assignment: CDR1 SGHTA and CDR2 FQGNSA. This CDR3 is 18 amino acids long. The CDR3 sequence: CASSLKAGGTLNYNEQFF. The CDR3 nucleotides are TGTGCCAGCAGCTTAAAAGCGGGGGGCACTCTAAATTACAATGAGCAGTTCTTC.

The V and J genes are TRBV7-9 and TRBJ1-3; D remains unclear. V lost 5 bases, J lost 0 bases, and 17 bases lay in between. CDR1 is SEHNR, CDR2 FQNEAQ, per germline (reference sequence). This CDR3 has 17 amino acids. CDR3 residues: CASSITRNSYSGNTIYF. CDR3 coding DNA: TGTGCCAGCAGCATCACACGAAATTCATACTCTGGAAACACCATATATTTT.

The V gene is TRBV19, the J gene TRBJ1-1, with a possible D match to TRBD1 (5 bases). Between the trimmed V and J ends, which lost 11 bases and 0 bases, there was a span of 13 bases. There are 13 residues in the CDR3. Germline CDR1 LNHDA, CDR2 SQIVND (reference sequence). The CDR3, as DNA: TGTGCCTCCACATACAGGATGAACACTGAAGCTTTCTTT. This encodes CASTYRMNTEAFF.

The chain couples TRBV5-1 to TRBJ1-2; D call uncertain. The V gene lost 2 bases and the J gene lost 4 bases, with 15 bases spanning the gap. This CDR3 is built from 15 residues. Germline V lookup: CDR1 SGHRS, CDR2 YFSETQ. This CDR3 reads CASSFPAKGSYGYTF. The CDR3 DNA is TGCGCCAGCAGCTTCCCCGCCAAGGGAAGCTATGGCTACACCTTC.

This sequence joins TRBV6-1 and TRBJ1-1, with a weak D call TRBD1 (5 bases). The CDR3 loop spans 14 amino acids. The ends were cut back, 3 bases at V and 1 base at J, with 9 bases in the middle. Per germline, CDR1 MNHNS and CDR2 SASEGT. Written as DNA, the CDR3 is TGTGCCAGCAGTGAGTGGGGGTCGAACACTGAAGCTTTCTTT. It encodes CASSEWGSNTEAFF.

The chain recombines TRBV29-1 with TRBJ1-2; 8 nucleotides match TRBD1. There are 15 residues in the CDR3. Germline V gene sequence: CDR1 SQVTM, CDR2 ANQGSEA. J gave up 6 bases and V 3 bases, and 12 bases lay outside the gene matches. The DNA for the CDR3 is TGCAGCGTTGAGGCGCCGGGGACAGGTCTAAATGGCTACACCTTC. Its translation is CSVEAPGTGLNGYTF.

The chain recombines TRBV7-2 with TRBJ2-7, with a possible D match to TRBD2 (5 bases). Trimming pared 5 bases from V and 6 bases from J, leaving 20 bases between. This CDR3 spans 15 amino acids. Germline V gene lookup returns CDR1 SGHTA and CDR2 FQGNSA. The CDR3 loop is CASSLLFSGLFEQYF. The CDR3 region has the DNA TGTGCCAGCAGCCTCCTCTTCAGCGGACTGTTCGAGCAGTACTTC.

This clone is a singleton in its sample. CDR3 region: CASTSPGTLNEKLFF. Written as DNA, the CDR3 is TGTGCCAGCACCTCCCCCGGGACCTTGAATGAAAAACTGTTTTTT. The rearrangement uses TRBV2 and TRBJ1-4; D might be TRBD1 (5 bases). There are 15 residues in the CDR3. Germline CDR1 reads SNHLY; CDR2 reads FYNNEI. V gave up 7 bases and J gave up 5 bases, with 17 bases separating them.

The chain has TRBV4-2 and TRBJ2-7; 9 bases line up with TRBD2. This CDR3 comprises 15 residues. V lost 0 bases and J lost 6; bases outside the gene matches: 6. From germline, CDR1 is LGHNA and CDR2 YNFKEQ. The CDR3 sequence is CASSQDSGGRGEQYF. CDR3 sequence (DNA): TGTGCCAGCAGCCAAGATAGCGGGGGCCGGGGCGAGCAGTACTTC.

The chain couples TRBV5-1 to TRBJ1-4; a weak D match, TRBD1 (5 bases). The germline CDR1 and CDR2 sequences are SGHRS and YFSETQ. This CDR3 has 14 amino acids. Trimming took 5 bases from V and 7 from J, leaving 15 bases between them. CDR3 bases: TGCGCCAGCAGACCGGGGCCAACGGGTGAAAAACTGTTTTTT. Translation gives CASRPGPTGEKLFF.

A single count supports this clone. The V call is TRBV19, the J call TRBJ2-5; 7 bases line up with TRBD2. The germline V gene encodes CDR1 LNHDA and CDR2 SQIVND (reference sequence). The V and J ends lost 6 bases and 3 bases, in that order; junction bases with no gene match: 4. This CDR3 is 13 amino acids long. DNA of the CDR3: TGTGCCAGTAGGCCCGGGACTAAAGAGACCCAGTACTTC. Translation: CASRPGTKETQYF.

The chain has TRBV10-2 and TRBJ2-7; tentatively, D is TRBD1 (5 bases). The CDR3 extends over 16 amino acids. V was cut by 10 bases and J by 0 bases, with 22 bases left in between. Per the germline V gene, CDR1 is WSHSY and CDR2 is SAAADI. The CDR3 DNA reads TGCGCCACCGTCCAAGATAAGCTACAGGACTCCTACGAGCAGTACTTC. This codes for CATVQDKLQDSYEQYF.

The genes are TRBV18 and TRBJ2-7, with D maybe TRBD1 (6 bases). CDR1 is KGHSH and CDR2 is LQKENI in the germline V gene. CDR3 size: 13 residues. V lost 5 bases and J lost 2, with 10 bases in between. The CDR3 is CASSTGSPYEQYF. CDR3 coding DNA: TGTGCCAGCTCAACAGGGTCCCCCTACGAGCAGTACTTC.

The chain has TRBV5-6 and TRBJ2-1; 12 nucleotides align to TRBD2. V was clipped by 4 bases and J by 7 bases; unmatched bases: 3. The CDR3 contains 14 residues. Germline V gene data show CDR1 as SGHDT and CDR2 as YYEEEE. The CDR3 loop reads CASSPSGGANEQFF. The DNA of the CDR3 is TGTGCCAGCAGCCCTAGCGGGGGGGCGAATGAGCAGTTCTTC.

Remarks on this clone: Distinct nucleotide sequences in the sample also encode this CDR3. The V and J genes are TRBV9 and TRBJ2-1, with unresolved D. CDR3 length equals 14 residues. Trimming took off 0 bases at V and 4 bases at J, with 8 bases between the two ends. Germline CDR1 reads SGDLS; CDR2 reads YYNGEE. The CDR3 loop is CASSVGDRYNEQFF. The CDR3 nucleotides read TGTGCCAGCAGCGTAGGGGATCGGTACAATGAGCAGTTCTTC.

The chain joins TRBV9 to TRBJ1-2; D is possibly TRBD1 (5 bases). There are 14 residues in the CDR3. Between the trimmed V and J ends, which lost 1 base and 4 bases, there was a span of 11 bases. Germline assignment: CDR1 SGDLS and CDR2 YYNGEE. The CDR3 sequence: CASSVSGGAYGYTF. In DNA, the CDR3 is TGTGCCAGCAGCGTAAGCGGAGGGGCCTATGGCTACACCTTC.

The genes are TRBV7-8 and TRBJ2-2; tentative D call: TRBD1 (6 bases). CDR1 SGHVS and CDR2 FQNEAQ come from the germline V gene. Between the trimmed V and J ends, which lost 5 bases and 7 bases, there was a span of 11 bases. The CDR3 is 13 residues long. The CDR3 coding sequence is TGTGCCAGCAGCCCCGGGACACTCGGGGAGCTGTTTTTT. This sequence encodes CASSPGTLGELFF.

The chain couples TRBV29-1 to TRBJ2-7; 10 nucleotides match TRBD1. Germline CDR1 SQVTM, CDR2 ANQGSEA. The junction had 5 bases not matched to a gene; V was cut back by 7 bases and J by 2 bases. There are 13 residues in the CDR3. Here the CDR3 DNA reads TGCAGCGCCGAAGGACAGGGGGCCTACGAGCAGTACTTC. The encoded protein is CSAEGQGAYEQYF.

The chain recombines TRBV28 with TRBJ2-7; the match to TRBD2 covers 7 bases. Trimming at V came to 4 bases and at J to 2 bases, leaving 11 bases not matched to a gene. Germline assignment: CDR1 MDHEN and CDR2 SYDVKM. The CDR3 sequence is 16 residues long. Here the CDR3 DNA reads TGTGCCAGCAGTTCTGCTAGCGGAGGGGTTACCTACGAGCAGTACTTC. Encoded protein: CASSSASGGVTYEQYF.

The genes are TRBV5-1 and TRBJ1-2; 7 nucleotides align to TRBD1. The CDR3 is 13 residues long. The junction had 2 bases not matched to a gene; V was cut back by 4 bases and J by 2 bases. In germline, CDR1 is SGHRS, CDR2 YFSETQ. Here the CDR3 DNA reads TGCGCCAGCAGCCCGGGACAGAACTATGGCTACACCTTC. Its protein product is CASSPGQNYGYTF.

This rearrangement joins TRBV23-1 to TRBJ1-3; 8 bases align to TRBD1. TRBV23-1 is noted as an ORF with a role that remains uncertain. There are 20 residues in the CDR3. With V trimmed by 0 bases and J by 5 bases, 18 bases remained unmatched. The CDR3 protein is CASSQSGGTGIVFSRNTIYF. Written as DNA, the CDR3 is TGCGCCAGCAGTCAATCGGGGGGGACAGGAATCGTATTCAGTAGAAACACCATATATTTT.

This clone was detected once. The chain has TRBV19 and TRBJ1-5; D call uncertain. The CDR3 is 14 amino acids. In germline, CDR1 is LNHDA, CDR2 SQIVND (reference sequence). Trimming pared 1 base from V and 4 bases from J, leaving 8 bases between. The DNA for the CDR3 is TGTGCCAGTAGTATAGGCCGAATGAATCAGCCCCAGCATTTT. It is translated as CASSIGRMNQPQHF.

V usage is TRBV4-2 and J usage is TRBJ2-1; 9 bases line up with TRBD2. J gave up 6 bases and V 0 bases, and 9 bases lay outside the gene matches. Germline-derived CDR1 and CDR2 are LGHNA and YNFKEQ. The CDR3 extends over 17 amino acids. CDR3 protein: CASSQELAGANLNEQFF. In DNA form, the CDR3 reads TGTGCCAGCAGCCAAGAATTAGCGGGGGCCAACCTCAATGAGCAGTTCTTC.

This rearrangement joins TRBV29-1 to TRBJ2-1, with TRBD2 matching over 7 bases. With 7 bases clipped from V and 8 bases from J, the junction kept 5 bases outside the gene matches. The CDR3 is 11 residues long. The germline V gene has CDR1 SQVTM and CDR2 ANQGSEA. In nucleotides, the CDR3 is TGCAGCGGGGGACTAAGGGATGAGCAGTTCTTC. This gives the protein CSGGLRDEQFF.

The J gene is TRBJ1-5, the V gene TRBV5-8; D is undetermined. V was pared by 0 bases and J by 1 base, with 5 bases between. Germline CDR1 and CDR2: SGHTS and YDEGEE. There are 14 residues in the CDR3. The CDR3 is CASSLGGSNQPQHF. As DNA, the CDR3 is TGTGCCAGCAGCTTGGGCGGGAGCAATCAGCCCCAGCATTTT.